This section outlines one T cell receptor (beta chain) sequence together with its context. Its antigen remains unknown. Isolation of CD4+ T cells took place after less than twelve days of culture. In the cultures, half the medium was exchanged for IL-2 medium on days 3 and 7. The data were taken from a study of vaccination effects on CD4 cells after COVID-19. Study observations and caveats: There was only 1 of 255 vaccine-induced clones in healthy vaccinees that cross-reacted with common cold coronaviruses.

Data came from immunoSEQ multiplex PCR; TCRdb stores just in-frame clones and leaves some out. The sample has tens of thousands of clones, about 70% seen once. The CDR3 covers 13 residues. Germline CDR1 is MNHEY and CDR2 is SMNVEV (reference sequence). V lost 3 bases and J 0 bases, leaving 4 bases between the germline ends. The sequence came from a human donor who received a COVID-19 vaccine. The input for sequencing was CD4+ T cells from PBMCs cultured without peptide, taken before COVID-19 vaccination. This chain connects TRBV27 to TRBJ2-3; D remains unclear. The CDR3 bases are TGTGCCAGCAGTTTCGCTAGCACAGATACGCAGTATTTT. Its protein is CASSFASTDTQYF.